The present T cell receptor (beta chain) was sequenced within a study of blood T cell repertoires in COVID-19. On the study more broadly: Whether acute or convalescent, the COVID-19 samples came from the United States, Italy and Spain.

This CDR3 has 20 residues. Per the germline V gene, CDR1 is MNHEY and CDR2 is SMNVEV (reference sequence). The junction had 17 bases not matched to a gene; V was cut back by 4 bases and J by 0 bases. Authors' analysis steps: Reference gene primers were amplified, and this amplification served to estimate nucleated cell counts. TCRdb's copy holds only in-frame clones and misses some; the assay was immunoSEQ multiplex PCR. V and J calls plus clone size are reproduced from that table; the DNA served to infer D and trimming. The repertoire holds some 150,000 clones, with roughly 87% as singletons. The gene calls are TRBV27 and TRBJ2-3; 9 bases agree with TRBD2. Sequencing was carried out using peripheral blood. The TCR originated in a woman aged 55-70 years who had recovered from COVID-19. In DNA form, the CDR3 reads TGTGCCAGCAGTTCAAGCGGGGGGCCAGGCATCTGGTCTAGCACAGATACGCAGTATTTT. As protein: CASSSSGGPGIWSSTDTQYF.